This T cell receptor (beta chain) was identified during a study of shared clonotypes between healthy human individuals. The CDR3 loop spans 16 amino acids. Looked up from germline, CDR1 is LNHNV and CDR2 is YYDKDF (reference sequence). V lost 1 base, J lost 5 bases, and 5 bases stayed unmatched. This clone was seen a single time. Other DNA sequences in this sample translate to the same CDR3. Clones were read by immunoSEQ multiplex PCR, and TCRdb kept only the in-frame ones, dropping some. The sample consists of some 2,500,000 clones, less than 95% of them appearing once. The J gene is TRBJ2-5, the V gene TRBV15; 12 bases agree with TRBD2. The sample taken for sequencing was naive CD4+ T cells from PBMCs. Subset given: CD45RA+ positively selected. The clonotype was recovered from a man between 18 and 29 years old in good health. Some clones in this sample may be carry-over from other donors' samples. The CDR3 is CATSRAPSGRGETQYF. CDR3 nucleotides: TGTGCCACCAGCAGAGCTCCTAGCGGGAGGGGTGAGACCCAGTACTTC.